This TCR beta chain derives from a study of CD8+CD57+ T cells in acquired aplastic anemia. Sequencing was done on patients that had shown CD8+CD57+ cell expansion by flow cytometry. Genomic DNA constituted the template upon which TCR beta VDJ and CDR3 profiling was performed. From the reads, TCRdb called clonotypes with MiXCR, one entry per CDR3 protein. This table has about 200,000 distinct CDR3 sequences, less than 75% appearing once. The CDR3 totals 15 residues. The V gene lost 0 bases and the J gene lost 2 bases, with 10 bases spanning the gap. CDR1 SGHTS and CDR2 YDEGEE come from the germline V gene. This clonotype was found many times.

Sequencing was carried out using sorted CD4+, CD8+, or CD8+CD57+ T cells (not recorded which) from PBMCs. The sequence derives from a human donor with aplastic anemia. The V and J genes are TRBV5-8 and TRBJ2-3; D could derive from TRBD1 or TRBD2 (5 bases each). CDR3 nucleotide sequence: TGTGCCAGCAGCTTGGGGTGGGGGTCCACAGATACGCAGTATTTT. Residues: CASSLGWGSTDTQYF.